This note documents a single T cell receptor (beta chain) sequence. CDR3 length equals 16 residues. J lost 7 bases, V lost 4 bases, and 9 bases had no gene match. CDR1 ENHRY and CDR2 SYGVKD come from the germline V gene. TCRdb's copy holds only in-frame clones and misses some; the assay was immunoSEQ multiplex PCR. The data show about 48,000 clones, more than 75% seen once. This entry comes from a study of OX40 agonist ivuxolimab in advanced cancers. Study at large: Administration of intravenous ivuxolimab to patients occurred every 2 weeks at 0.01 to 10 mg/kg. Hepatocellular carcinoma, melanoma, renal cell or head and neck cancer affected the dose-escalation patients. Those enrolled were approximately 83% male, with a mean age of approximately 60 years and ages from about 20 to 85.

The sample consisted of CD4+ or CD8+ T cells sorted from blood, taken in a trial of the OX40 agonist ivuxolimab. The V gene is TRBV10-3, the J gene TRBJ1-4; 10 nucleotides align to TRBD1. This sequence originates from an adult with an advanced solid tumor such as melanoma, head and neck, liver or kidney cancer. The CDR3 sequence is CAISATTGGNREKLFF. The CDR3 DNA sequence: TGTGCCATCAGTGCGACGACAGGGGGCAACCGTGAAAAACTGTTTTTT.